This entry features one T cell receptor beta chain sequence. These data come from a study of blood T cell repertoires in COVID-19. Study in general: COVID-19 samples collected from the United States, Italy and Spain covered acute and convalescent phases. The cDNA or gDNA used as material had been derived from T cells, B-cell-depleted T cells, or PBMCs.

In the authors' methods: Amplified reference gene primers provided the basis for estimating nucleated cell counts. Method: immunoSEQ multiplex PCR; TCRdb's copy keeps in-frame clones and lacks some. Clone size and the V and J calls come from that table; the DNA yielded D and trimming. The profile shows fewer than 150,000 clones, around 87% of them singletons. Losses at the gene ends were 8 bases for V and 1 base for J; bases not matched to a gene: 7. CDR1 is WSHSY and CDR2 is SAAADI in the germline V gene. The CDR3 sequence is 16 residues long. This TCR derives from a woman in her seventies with acute or convalescent COVID-19. The chain recombines TRBV10-2 with TRBJ1-5; 11 bases line up with TRBD1. The sample was peripheral blood. The CDR3 DNA reads TGCGCCAGCCTGGACAGGGGGCAGGCAAGCAATCAGCCCCAGCATTTT. The encoded protein is CASLDRGQASNQPQHF.